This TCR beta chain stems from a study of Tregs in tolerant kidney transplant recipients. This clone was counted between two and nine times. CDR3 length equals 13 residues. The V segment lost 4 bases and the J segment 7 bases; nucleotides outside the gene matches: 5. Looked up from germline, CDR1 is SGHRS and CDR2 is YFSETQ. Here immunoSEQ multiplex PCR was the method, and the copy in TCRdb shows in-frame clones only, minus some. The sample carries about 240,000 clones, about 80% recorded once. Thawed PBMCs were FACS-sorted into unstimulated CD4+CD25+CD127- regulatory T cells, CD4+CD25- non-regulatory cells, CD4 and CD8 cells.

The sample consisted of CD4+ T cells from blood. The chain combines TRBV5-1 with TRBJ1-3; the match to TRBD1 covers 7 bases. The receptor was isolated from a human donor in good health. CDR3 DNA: TGCGCCAGCAGCATACTGACAGGGAACACCATATATTTT. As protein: CASSILTGNTIYF.